The text below deals with one TCR beta chain. Its antigen is not known. Trimming took 3 bases from V and 2 from J, leaving 13 bases between them. CDR1 is SGHRS, CDR2 YFSETQ, per germline. This CDR3 is built from 15 residues. This record belongs to a study of shared clonotypes between healthy human individuals. The overall study: The study used three CD4 naive, three CD4 memory, two CD8 naive and one CD8 memory plate per donor. The study's findings and limits: Estimated richness values were generally larger in naive subsets than in memory subsets.

Repertoires were generated with immunoSEQ multiplex PCR, while TCRdb's copy carries only in-frame clones and drops some. The data contain about a million clones, approximately 76% of them singletons. Nashville, Tennessee was home to all donors, each a Caucasian adult. CD4+ cells yielded CD45RA+ naive and CD45RA-negative memory subsets. The clonotype comes from a man between 18 and 35 years old in good health. The chain joins TRBV5-1 to TRBJ2-3, with D perhaps being TRBD1 or TRBD2 (5 bases each). The sample consisted of memory CD4+ T cells sorted from blood. As for subset: CD45RA-negative fraction. The CDR3 DNA sequence: TGCGCCAGCAGCTCGGGACGAGGGACCACAGATACGCAGTATTTT. Encoded protein: CASSSGRGTTDTQYF.